The rows below give T cell receptor beta chains drawn from one sample of a study of T-cell memory formation after mild COVID-19. TCRdb reprocessed the 5' RACE reads via MiXCR and lists one record per CDR3 protein. The sample has fewer than 35,000 distinct CDR3 sequences; 15% to 20% are singletons. Sequences were obtained from PBMCs or a T cell subset sorted from them (not recorded which). The receptors come from an adult who had mild COVID-19 (a few samples of this study predate the infection). Cell type and time point are not known. The CDR3 runs from the conserved cysteine through the conserved F or W. A D gene is named only where the DNA matches it firmly. Clone size is not always given. Where it is, it says once, few, many or a class for expanded clones.

J gene: TRBJ1-5
V gene: TRBV9
clone size: NA
D gene: TRBD1
CDR3 protein: CASSAGQGHQPQHF
CDR3 DNA: TGTGCCAGCAGCGCCGGACAGGGTCATCAGCCCCAGCATTTT

J gene: TRBJ1-2
V gene: TRBV5-1
clone size: many
D gene: NA
CDR3 protein: CASSQSPGDNYGYTF
CDR3 DNA: TGCGCCAGCAGCCAATCCCCAGGGGATAACTATGGCTACACCTTC

J gene: TRBJ2-7
V gene: TRBV5-1
clone size: many
D gene: TRBD1
CDR3 protein: CASKEGTGPYEQYF
CDR3 DNA: TGCGCCAGCAAGGAAGGGACAGGGCCCTACGAGCAGTACTTC

J gene: TRBJ2-7
V gene: TRBV29-1
clone size: many
D gene: NA
CDR3 protein: CSVGAGLSYEQYF
CDR3 DNA: TGCAGCGTTGGGGCGGGCCTCTCCTACGAGCAGTACTTC

J gene: TRBJ2-5
V gene: TRBV5-1
clone size: medium-sized
D gene: TRBD1
CDR3 protein: CASRQGMETQYF
CDR3 DNA: TGCGCCAGTCGACAGGGGATGGAGACCCAGTACTTC

J gene: TRBJ2-1
V gene: TRBV7-9
clone size: many
D gene: TRBD2
CDR3 protein: CASSLEGGLAGNNNEQFF
CDR3 DNA: TGTGCCAGCAGCTTAGAAGGGGGACTAGCGGGCAATAACAATGAGCAGTTCTTC

J gene: TRBJ2-5
V gene: TRBV15
clone size: NA
D gene: NA
CDR3 protein: CATSRDRGEEETQYF
CDR3 DNA: TGTGCCACCAGCAGAGACAGGGGAGAAGAGGAGACCCAGTACTTC

J gene: TRBJ1-5
V gene: TRBV5-1
clone size: NA
D gene: TRBD1
CDR3 protein: CASSPGQNQPQHF
CDR3 DNA: TGCGCCAGCAGCCCGGGACAGAACCAGCCCCAGCATTTT

J gene: TRBJ1-4
V gene: TRBV29-1
clone size: many
D gene: NA
CDR3 protein: CSVEDPRGREKLFF
CDR3 DNA: TGCAGCGTTGAAGATCCGCGGGGGCGGGAAAAACTGTTTTTT

J gene: TRBJ1-1
V gene: TRBV19
clone size: NA
D gene: TRBD1
CDR3 protein: CASSPWGQGHTEAFF
CDR3 DNA: TGTGCCAGTAGTCCATGGGGACAGGGGCACACTGAAGCTTTCTTT

J gene: TRBJ2-7
V gene: TRBV4-2
clone size: NA
D gene: TRBD1
CDR3 protein: CASSQESGTALYEQYF
CDR3 DNA: TGTGCCAGCAGCCAAGAGTCCGGGACAGCTCTATACGAGCAGTACTTC

J gene: TRBJ1-1
V gene: TRBV7-2
clone size: many
D gene: NA
CDR3 protein: CASSPRYRDTEAFF
CDR3 DNA: TGTGCCAGCAGCCCCCGGTACAGGGACACTGAAGCTTTCTTT

J gene: TRBJ1-1
V gene: TRBV2
clone size: NA
D gene: NA
CDR3 protein: CASSVGQGIWGAFF
CDR3 DNA: TGTGCCAGCAGTGTGGGGCAGGGTATCTGGGGGGCTTTCTTT

J gene: TRBJ1-1
V gene: TRBV7-3
clone size: many
D gene: NA
CDR3 protein: CASSLNGRSEAFF
CDR3 DNA: TGTGCCAGCAGCTTAAATGGTCGTTCTGAAGCTTTCTTT

J gene: TRBJ2-7
V gene: TRBV7-9
clone size: few
D gene: NA
CDR3 protein: CASSLNRSPYEQYF
CDR3 DNA: TGTGCCAGCAGCCTCAACAGGAGCCCCTACGAGCAGTACTTC

J gene: TRBJ2-5
V gene: TRBV3-1
clone size: many
D gene: NA
CDR3 protein: CASSQDRRETQYF
CDR3 DNA: TGTGCCAGCAGCCAAGACCGGCGAGAGACCCAGTACTTC

J gene: TRBJ2-5
V gene: TRBV5-1
clone size: many
D gene: NA
CDR3 protein: CASSVGETQYF
CDR3 DNA: TGCGCCAGCAGCGTCGGAGAGACCCAGTACTTC

J gene: TRBJ1-1
V gene: TRBV7-3
clone size: many
D gene: NA
CDR3 protein: CASSKGGIMNTEAFF
CDR3 DNA: TGTGCCAGCAGCAAAGGGGGTATCATGAACACTGAAGCTTTCTTT